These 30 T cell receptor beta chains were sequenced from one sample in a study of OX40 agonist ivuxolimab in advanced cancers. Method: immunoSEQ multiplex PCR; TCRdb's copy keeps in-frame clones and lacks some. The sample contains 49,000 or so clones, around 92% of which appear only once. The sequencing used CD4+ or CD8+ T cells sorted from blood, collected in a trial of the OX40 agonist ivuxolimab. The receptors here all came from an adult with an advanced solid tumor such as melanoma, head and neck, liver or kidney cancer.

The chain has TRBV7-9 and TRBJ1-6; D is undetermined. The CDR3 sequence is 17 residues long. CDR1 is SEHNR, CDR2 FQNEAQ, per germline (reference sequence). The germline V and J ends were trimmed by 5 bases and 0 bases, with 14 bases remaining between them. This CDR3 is CASSGPDWSSYNSPLHF. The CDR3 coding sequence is TGTGCCAGCAGCGGCCCGGACTGGAGCTCCTATAATTCACCCCTCCACTTT.

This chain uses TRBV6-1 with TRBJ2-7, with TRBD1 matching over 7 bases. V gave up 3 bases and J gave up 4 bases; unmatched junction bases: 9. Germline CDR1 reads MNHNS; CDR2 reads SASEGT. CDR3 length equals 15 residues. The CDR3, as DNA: TGTGCCAGCAGTGAGAGACAGGGATCTATGTACGAGCAGTACTTC. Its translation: CASSERQGSMYEQYF.

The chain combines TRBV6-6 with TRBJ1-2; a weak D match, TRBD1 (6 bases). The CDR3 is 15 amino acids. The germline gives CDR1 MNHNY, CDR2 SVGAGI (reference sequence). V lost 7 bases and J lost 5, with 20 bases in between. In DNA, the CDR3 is TGTGCCAGCACCACTGCCAGCTCACAGGGTTATGGCTACACCTTC. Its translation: CASTTASSQGYGYTF.

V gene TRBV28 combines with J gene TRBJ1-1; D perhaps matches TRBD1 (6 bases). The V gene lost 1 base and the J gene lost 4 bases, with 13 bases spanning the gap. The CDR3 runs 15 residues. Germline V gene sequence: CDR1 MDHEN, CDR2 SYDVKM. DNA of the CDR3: TGTGCCAGCAGTTTATTACGGGGGCGAGGCACTGAAGCTTTCTTT. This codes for CASSLLRGRGTEAFF.

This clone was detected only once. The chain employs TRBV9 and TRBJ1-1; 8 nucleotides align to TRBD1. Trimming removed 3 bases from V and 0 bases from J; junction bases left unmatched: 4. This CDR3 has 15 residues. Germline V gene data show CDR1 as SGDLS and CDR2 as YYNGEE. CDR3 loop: CASSDRTGMNTEAFF. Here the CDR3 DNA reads TGTGCCAGCAGCGACCGGACAGGGATGAACACTGAAGCTTTCTTT.

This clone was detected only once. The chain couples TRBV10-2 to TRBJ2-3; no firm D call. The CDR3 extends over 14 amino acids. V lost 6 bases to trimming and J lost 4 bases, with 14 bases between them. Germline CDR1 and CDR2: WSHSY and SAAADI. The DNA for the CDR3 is TGCGCCAGCAGCCTCTTGACTTTCTCAGATACGCAGTATTTT. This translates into CASSLLTFSDTQYF.

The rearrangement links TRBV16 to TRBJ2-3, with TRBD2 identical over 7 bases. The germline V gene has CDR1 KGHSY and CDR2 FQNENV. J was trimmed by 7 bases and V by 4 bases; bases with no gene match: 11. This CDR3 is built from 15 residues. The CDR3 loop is CASSPGTTTANTQYF. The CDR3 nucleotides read TGTGCCAGCAGCCCCGGGACTACAACCGCGAATACGCAGTATTTT. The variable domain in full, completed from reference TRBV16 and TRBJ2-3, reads GEEVAQTPKHLVRGEGQKAKLYCAPIKGHSYVFWYQQVLKNEFKFLISFQNENVFDETGMPKERFSAKCLPNSPCSLEIQATKLEDSAVYFCASSPGTTTANTQYFGPGTRLTVL.

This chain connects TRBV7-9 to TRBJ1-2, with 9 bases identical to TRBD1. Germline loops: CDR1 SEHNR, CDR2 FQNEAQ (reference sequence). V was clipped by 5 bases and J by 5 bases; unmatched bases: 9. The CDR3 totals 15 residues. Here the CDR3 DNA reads TGTGCCAGCAGCAAAGGACAGGGGACGATGTATGGCTACACCTTC. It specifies CASSKGQGTMYGYTF.

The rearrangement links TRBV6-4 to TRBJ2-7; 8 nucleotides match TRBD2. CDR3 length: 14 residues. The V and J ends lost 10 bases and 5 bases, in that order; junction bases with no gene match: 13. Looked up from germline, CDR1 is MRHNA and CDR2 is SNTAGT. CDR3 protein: CANLSGGLVHEQYF. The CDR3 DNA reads TGTGCCAACCTATCGGGGGGGCTTGTACACGAGCAGTACTTC.

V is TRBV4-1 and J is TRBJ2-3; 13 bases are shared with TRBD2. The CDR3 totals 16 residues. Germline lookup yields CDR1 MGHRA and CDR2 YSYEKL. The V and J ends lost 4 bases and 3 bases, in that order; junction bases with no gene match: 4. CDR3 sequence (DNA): TGCGCCAGCAGCCGTGAACTAGCGGGGGGGACAGATACGCAGTATTTT. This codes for CASSRELAGGTDTQYF.

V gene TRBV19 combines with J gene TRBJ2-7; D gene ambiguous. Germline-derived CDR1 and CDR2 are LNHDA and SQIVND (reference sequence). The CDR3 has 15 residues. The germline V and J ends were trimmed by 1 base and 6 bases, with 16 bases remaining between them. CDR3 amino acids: CASSIGDQAGSEQYF. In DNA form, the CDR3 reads TGTGCCAGTAGTATAGGCGATCAGGCTGGCAGCGAGCAGTACTTC.

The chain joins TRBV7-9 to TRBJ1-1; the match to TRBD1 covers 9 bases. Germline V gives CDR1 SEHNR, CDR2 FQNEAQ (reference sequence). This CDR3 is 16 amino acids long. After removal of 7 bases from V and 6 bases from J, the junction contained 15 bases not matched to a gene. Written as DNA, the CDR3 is TGTGCCAGCATCCTCCTCCGAGGCAGACAGGGGGCTGAAGCTTTCTTT. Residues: CASILLRGRQGAEAFF.

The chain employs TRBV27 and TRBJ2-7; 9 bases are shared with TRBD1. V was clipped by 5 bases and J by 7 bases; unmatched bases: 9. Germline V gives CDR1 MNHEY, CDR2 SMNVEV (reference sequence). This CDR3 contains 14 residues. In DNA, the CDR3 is TGTGCCAGCAGTACCTTACAGGGGGCGCGGGAGCAGTACTTC. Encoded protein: CASSTLQGAREQYF.

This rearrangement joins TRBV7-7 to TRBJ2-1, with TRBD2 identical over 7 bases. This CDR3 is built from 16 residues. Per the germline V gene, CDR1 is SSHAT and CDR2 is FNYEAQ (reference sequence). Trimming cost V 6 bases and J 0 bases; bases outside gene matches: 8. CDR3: CASSPSGESSYNEQFF. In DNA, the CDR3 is TGTGCCAGCAGTCCCAGCGGGGAGAGCTCCTACAATGAGCAGTTCTTC.

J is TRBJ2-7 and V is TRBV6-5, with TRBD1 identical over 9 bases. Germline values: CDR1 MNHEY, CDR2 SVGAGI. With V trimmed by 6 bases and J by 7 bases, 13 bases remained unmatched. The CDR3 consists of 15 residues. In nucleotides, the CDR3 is TGTGCCAGCAGAACCCCCGGGACAGGGCTCGGAGAGCAGTACTTC. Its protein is CASRTPGTGLGEQYF.

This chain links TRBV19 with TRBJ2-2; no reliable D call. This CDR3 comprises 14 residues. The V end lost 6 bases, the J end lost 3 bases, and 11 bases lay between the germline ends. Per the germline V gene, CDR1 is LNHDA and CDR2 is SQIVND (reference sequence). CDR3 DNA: TGTGCCAGTAGCCTCATAATTCACACCGGGGAGCTGTTTTTT. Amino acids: CASSLIIHTGELFF.

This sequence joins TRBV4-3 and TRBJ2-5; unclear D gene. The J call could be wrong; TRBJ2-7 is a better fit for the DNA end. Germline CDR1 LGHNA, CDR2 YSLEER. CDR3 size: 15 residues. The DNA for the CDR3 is TGCGCCAGCAGCCAAGGATGGCAGGATGCCTACGAGCAGTACTTC. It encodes CASSQGWQDAYEQYF.

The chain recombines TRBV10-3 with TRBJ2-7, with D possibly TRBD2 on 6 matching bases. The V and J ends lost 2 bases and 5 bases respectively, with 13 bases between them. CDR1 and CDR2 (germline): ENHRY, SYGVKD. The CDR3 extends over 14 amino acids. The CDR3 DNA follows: TGTGCCATCAGTGAGCCCCCCGGGGGAAACGAGCAGTACTTC. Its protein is CAISEPPGGNEQYF.

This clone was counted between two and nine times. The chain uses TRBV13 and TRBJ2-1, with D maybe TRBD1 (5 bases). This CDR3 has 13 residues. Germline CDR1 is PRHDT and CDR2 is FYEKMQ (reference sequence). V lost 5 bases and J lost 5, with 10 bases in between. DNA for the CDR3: TGTGCCAGCAGCCTCACAGGAAACAATGAGCAGTTCTTC. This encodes CASSLTGNNEQFF.

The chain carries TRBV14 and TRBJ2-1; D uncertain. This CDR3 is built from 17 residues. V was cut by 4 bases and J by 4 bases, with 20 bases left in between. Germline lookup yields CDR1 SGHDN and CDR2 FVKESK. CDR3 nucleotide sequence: TGTGCCAGCAGCCCATTATCCCTTCTCCCTAGGTACAATGAGCAGTTCTTC. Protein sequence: CASSPLSLLPRYNEQFF.

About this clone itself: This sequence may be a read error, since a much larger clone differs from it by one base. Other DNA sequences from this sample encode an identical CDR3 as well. In DNA, the CDR3 is TGCGCCAGCAGCCAAGACCGACAGGACAATCAGCCCCAGCATTTT. Protein product: CASSQDRQDNQPQHF. The rearrangement joins TRBV4-1 to TRBJ1-5, with D possibly TRBD1 on 6 matching bases. Germline CDR1 and CDR2: MGHRA and YSYEKL. V lost 0 bases to trimming and J lost 3 bases, with 9 bases between them. This CDR3 comprises 15 residues.

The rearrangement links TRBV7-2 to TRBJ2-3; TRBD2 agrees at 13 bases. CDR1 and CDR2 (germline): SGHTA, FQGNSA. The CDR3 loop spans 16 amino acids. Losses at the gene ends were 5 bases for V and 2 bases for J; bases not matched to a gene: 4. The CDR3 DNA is TGTGCCAGCAGCCCGGGGACTAGCGGGGTCACAGATACGCAGTATTTT. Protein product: CASSPGTSGVTDTQYF.

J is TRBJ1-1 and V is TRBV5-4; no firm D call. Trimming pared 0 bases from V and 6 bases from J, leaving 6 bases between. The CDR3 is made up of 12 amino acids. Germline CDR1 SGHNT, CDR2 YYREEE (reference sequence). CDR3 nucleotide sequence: TGTGCCAGCAGCTTGGGGAGGGCTGAAGCTTTCTTT. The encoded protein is CASSLGRAEAFF.

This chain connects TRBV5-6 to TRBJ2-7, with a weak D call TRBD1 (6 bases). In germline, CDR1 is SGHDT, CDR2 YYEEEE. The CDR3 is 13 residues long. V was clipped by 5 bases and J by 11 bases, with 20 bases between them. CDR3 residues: CASSTGPDRMEYF. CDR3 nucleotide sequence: TGTGCCAGCAGTACAGGGCCGGACCGAATGGAGTACTTC.

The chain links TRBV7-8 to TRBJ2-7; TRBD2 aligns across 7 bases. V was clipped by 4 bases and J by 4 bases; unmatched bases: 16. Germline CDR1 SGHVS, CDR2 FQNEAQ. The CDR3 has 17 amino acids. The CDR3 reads CASSSTHPSGTKYEQYF. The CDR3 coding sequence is TGTGCCAGCAGCTCCACCCACCCCAGCGGGACGAAGTACGAGCAGTACTTC.

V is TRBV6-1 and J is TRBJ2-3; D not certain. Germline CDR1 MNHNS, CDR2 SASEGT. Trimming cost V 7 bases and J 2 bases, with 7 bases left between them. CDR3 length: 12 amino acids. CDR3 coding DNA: TGTGCCAGCACCCACTTCACAGATACGCAGTATTTT. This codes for CASTHFTDTQYF.

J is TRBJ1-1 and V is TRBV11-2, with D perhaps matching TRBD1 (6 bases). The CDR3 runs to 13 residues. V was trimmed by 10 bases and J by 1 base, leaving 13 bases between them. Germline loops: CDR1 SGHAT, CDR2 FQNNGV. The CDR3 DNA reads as TGTGCCACCTCAGACAGGCCGAACACTGAAGCTTTCTTT. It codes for CATSDRPNTEAFF.

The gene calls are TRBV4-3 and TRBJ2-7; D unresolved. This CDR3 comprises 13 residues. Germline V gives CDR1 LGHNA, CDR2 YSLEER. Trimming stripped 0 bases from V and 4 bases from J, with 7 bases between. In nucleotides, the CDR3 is TGCGCCAGCAGCCAAGATAGCTGGTACGAGCAGTACTTC. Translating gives CASSQDSWYEQYF.

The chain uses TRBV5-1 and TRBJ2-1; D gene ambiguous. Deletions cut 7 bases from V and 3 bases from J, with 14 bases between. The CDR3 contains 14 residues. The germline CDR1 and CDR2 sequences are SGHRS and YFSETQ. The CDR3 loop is CASCLRYFYNEQFF. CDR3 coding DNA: TGCGCCAGCTGCCTGCGCTATTTCTACAATGAGCAGTTCTTC. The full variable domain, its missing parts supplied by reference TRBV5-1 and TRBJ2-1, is KAGVTQTPRYLIKTRGQQVTLSCSPISGHRSVSWYQQTPGQGLQFLFEYFSETQRNKGNFPGRFSGRQFSNSRSEMNVSTLELGDSALYLCASCLRYFYNEQFFGPGTRLTVL.

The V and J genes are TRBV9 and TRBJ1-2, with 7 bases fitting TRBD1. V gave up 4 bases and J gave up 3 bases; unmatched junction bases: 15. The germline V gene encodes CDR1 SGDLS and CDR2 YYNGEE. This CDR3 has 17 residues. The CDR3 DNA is TGTGCCAGCAGCCCTAATCTAACAACAGGGGATGACTATGGCTACACCTTC. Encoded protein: CASSPNLTTGDDYGYTF.